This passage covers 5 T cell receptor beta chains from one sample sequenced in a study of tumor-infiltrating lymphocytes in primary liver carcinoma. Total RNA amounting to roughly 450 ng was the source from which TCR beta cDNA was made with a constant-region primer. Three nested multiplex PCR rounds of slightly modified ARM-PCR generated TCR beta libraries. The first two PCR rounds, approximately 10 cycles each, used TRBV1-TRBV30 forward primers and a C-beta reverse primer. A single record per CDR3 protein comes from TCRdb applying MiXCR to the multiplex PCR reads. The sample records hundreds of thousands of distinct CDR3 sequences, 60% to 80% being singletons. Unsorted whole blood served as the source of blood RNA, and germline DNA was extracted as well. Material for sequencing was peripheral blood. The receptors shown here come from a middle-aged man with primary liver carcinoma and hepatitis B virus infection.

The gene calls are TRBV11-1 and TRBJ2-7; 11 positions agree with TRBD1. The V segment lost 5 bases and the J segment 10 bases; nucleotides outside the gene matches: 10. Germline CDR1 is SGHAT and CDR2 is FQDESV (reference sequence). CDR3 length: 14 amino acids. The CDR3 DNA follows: TGTGCCAGCAGCACTCGGGACAGGGGGGGCGACCAGTACTTC. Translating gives CASSTRDRGGDQYF.

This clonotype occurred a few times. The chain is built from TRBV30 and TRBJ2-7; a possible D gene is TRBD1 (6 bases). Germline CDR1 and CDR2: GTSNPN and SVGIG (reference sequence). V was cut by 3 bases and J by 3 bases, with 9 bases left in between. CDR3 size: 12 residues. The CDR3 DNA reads TGTGCCTGGAGCGGACAGTACTACGAGCAGTACTTC. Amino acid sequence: CAWSGQYYEQYF.

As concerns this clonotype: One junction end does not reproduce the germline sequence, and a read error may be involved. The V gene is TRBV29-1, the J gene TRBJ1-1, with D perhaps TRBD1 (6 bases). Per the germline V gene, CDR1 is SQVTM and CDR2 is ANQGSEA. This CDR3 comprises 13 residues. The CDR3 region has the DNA TGCATCGTTCACCAGGGGATGAACGCTGAAGCTTTCTTT. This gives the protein CIVHQGMNAEAFF.

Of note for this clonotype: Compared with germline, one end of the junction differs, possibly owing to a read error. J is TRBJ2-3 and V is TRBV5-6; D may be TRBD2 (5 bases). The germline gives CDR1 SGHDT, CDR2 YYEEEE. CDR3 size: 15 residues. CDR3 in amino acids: CGSSPGRDLTDTQYF. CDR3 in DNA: TGTGGCAGCAGCCCGGGTCGGGATTTAACAGATACGCAGTATTTT.

The CDR3 protein is CASSQDKGVVGTEAFF. Written as DNA, the CDR3 is TGTGCCAGCAGCCAAGACAAGGGGGTCGTTGGCACTGAAGCTTTCTTT. The chain has TRBV14 and TRBJ1-1, with D tentatively TRBD1 (6 bases). The V gene's germline CDR1 is SGHDN and CDR2 FVKESK. This CDR3 spans 16 amino acids. Trimming cost V 0 bases and J 4 bases, with 15 bases left between them.